Following are 21 T cell receptor beta chains from one sample sequenced in a study of identical twins. TCRdb called the 5' RACE reads again in MiXCR, with one record for every CDR3 protein. Of a few hundred thousand distinct CDR3 sequences listed, around a sixth are singletons. The sequencing sample was made of naive T cells sorted from blood. These receptors all stem from a man aged 50 to 59 in good health.

This clonotype was seen at least ten times. This rearrangement joins TRBV7-2 to TRBJ2-1; 8 bases map to TRBD2. Germline V gene lookup returns CDR1 SGHTA and CDR2 FQGNSA. This CDR3 comprises 14 residues. V lost 3 bases to trimming and J lost 6 bases; unmatched junction nucleotides: 4. In nucleotides, the CDR3 is TGTGCCAGCAGCTTCGGACTAGCTGGCAATGAGCAGTTCTTC. Encoded protein: CASSFGLAGNEQFF. The whole variable domain, remainder taken from reference TRBV7-2 and TRBJ2-1, is GAGVSQSPSNKVTEKGKDVELRCDPISGHTALYWYRQSLGQGLEFLIYFQGNSAPDKSGLPSDRFSAERTGGSVSTLTIQRTQQEDSAVYLCASSFGLAGNEQFFGPGTRLTVL.

This clonotype was found a few times. This chain links TRBV10-3 with TRBJ2-5; D is uncertain. Trimming stripped 4 bases from V and 5 bases from J, with 17 bases between. The CDR3 length is 15 residues. The V gene's germline CDR1 is ENHRY and CDR2 SYGVKD. The CDR3 protein is CAISVGRQAWETQYF. CDR3 sequence (DNA): TGTGCCATCAGTGTCGGCAGGCAAGCCTGGGAGACCCAGTACTTC.

This clonotype turned up a few times. The CDR3 DNA sequence: TGTGCCAGCAGCTTATATTTGAACCCAGAAGGGGCCACCATATATTTT. This sequence encodes CASSLYLNPEGATIYF. This sequence joins TRBV11-2 and TRBJ1-3; TRBD1 might be the D (5 bases). The CDR3 totals 16 residues. CDR1 and CDR2 (germline): SGHAT, FQNNGV. V dropped 2 bases and J dropped 9 bases, with 20 bases sitting between them.

This clonotype was picked up a small number of times. This chain joins TRBV5-6 and TRBJ1-3; D gene ambiguous. The germline gives CDR1 SGHDT, CDR2 YYEEEE. V was cut by 4 bases and J by 4 bases, with 6 bases left in between. This CDR3 spans 12 amino acids. The CDR3 region is CASSTGGNTIYF. The CDR3 region has the DNA TGTGCCAGCAGCACGGGGGGAAACACCATATATTTT.

This clonotype has ten or more counts. The CDR3, as DNA: TGCAGTGCTAGGGAGGTAAACACCGGGGAGCTGTTTTTT. Amino acid sequence: CSAREVNTGELFF. The chain is built from TRBV20-1 and TRBJ2-2, with a tentative D call TRBD2 (5 bases). Germline V gene data show CDR1 as DFQATT and CDR2 as SNEGSKA (reference sequence). The CDR3 runs to 13 residues. Trimming removed 3 bases from V and 2 bases from J, with 7 bases in between.

A few counts support this clonotype. The V gene is TRBV6-5, the J gene TRBJ1-1; D ambiguous. V lost 4 bases and J lost 4, with 16 bases in between. Germline values: CDR1 MNHEY, CDR2 SVGAGI. This CDR3 is 15 amino acids long. This CDR3 reads CASSSLRLGITEAFF. In nucleotides, the CDR3 is TGTGCCAGCAGTTCTCTTCGTCTAGGGATCACTGAAGCTTTCTTT.

This clonotype was counted a few times. The gene calls are TRBV2 and TRBJ1-6; possibly TRBD1 for D (6 bases). With 6 bases removed from V and 5 bases from J, the gap between germline ends came to 14 bases. This CDR3 spans 15 amino acids. CDR1 is SNHLY and CDR2 is FYNNEI in the germline V gene. CDR3 residues: CASRTGTSHNSPLHF. The CDR3 nucleotides read TGTGCCAGCAGAACCGGGACATCTCATAATTCACCCCTCCACTTT.

The rearrangement uses TRBV28 and TRBJ2-1, with D maybe TRBD2 (6 bases). The CDR3 is 17 amino acids. CDR1 is MDHEN and CDR2 is SYDVKM in the germline V gene. V dropped 4 bases and J dropped 4 bases, with 20 bases sitting between them. CDR3 loop: CASSSRWTGVGYNEQFF. The CDR3 DNA sequence: TGTGCCAGCAGTTCCCGGTGGACGGGAGTGGGGTACAATGAGCAGTTCTTC. The full variable domain, with the rest looked up from reference TRBV28 and TRBJ2-1, is DVKVTQSSRYLVKRTGEKVFLECVQDMDHENMFWYRQDPGLGLRLIYFSYDVKMKEKGDIPEGYSVSREKKERFSLILESASTNQTSMYLCASSSRWTGVGYNEQFFGPGTRLTVL.

This clonotype showed up just a few times. The CDR3 sequence: CASSHLATEKLFF. The CDR3 region has the DNA TGCGCCAGCAGCCATTTGGCCACTGAAAAACTGTTTTTT. This chain uses TRBV4-1 with TRBJ1-4, with no clear D. The CDR3 runs 13 residues. V was shortened by 3 bases and J by 7 bases, with 9 bases between the two germline ends. Germline CDR1 is MGHRA and CDR2 is YSYEKL.

There are a few counts of this clonotype. The chain is built from TRBV20-1 and TRBJ2-1; D remains ambiguous. V shed 1 base and J shed 2 bases, with 12 bases lying between them. The germline V gene encodes CDR1 DFQATT and CDR2 SNEGSKA (reference sequence). The CDR3 spans 15 residues. In DNA form, the CDR3 reads TGCAGTGCTAGAGGCTCAGTTGGGACCTACAATGAGCAGTTCTTC. The encoded protein is CSARGSVGTYNEQFF.

This clonotype was observed a few times. The gene calls are TRBV4-2 and TRBJ2-5; 9 nucleotides line up with TRBD2. Germline trimming cut 1 base from V and 5 bases from J; bases unmatched to any gene: 8. The CDR3 has 16 residues. CDR1 is LGHNA and CDR2 is YNFKEQ in the germline V gene. The CDR3 bases are TGTGCCAGCAGCCAAGCTTCGGCGGGGGGGCCCGAGACCCAGTACTTC. Translated, it gives CASSQASAGGPETQYF.

This clonotype has just a few counts. V is TRBV4-1 and J is TRBJ2-1; D is possibly TRBD2 (7 bases). CDR1 MGHRA and CDR2 YSYEKL come from the germline V gene. V lost 4 bases and J 8 bases, leaving 18 bases between the germline ends. This CDR3 is built from 15 residues. The CDR3 DNA sequence: TGCGCCAGCAGCCCCGAGGGGGGGAGAATCGATGAGCAGTTCTTC. It encodes CASSPEGGRIDEQFF.

This clonotype came up a few times. The rearrangement links TRBV12-3 or TRBV12-4 to TRBJ2-5, with 7 bases that match TRBD1. The CDR3 loop spans 13 amino acids. After removal of 6 bases from V and 5 bases from J, the junction contained 6 bases not matched to a gene. This CDR3 reads CASRRQGTETQYF. The CDR3 DNA sequence: TGTGCCAGCAGACGACAGGGTACGGAGACCCAGTACTTC.

The chain employs TRBV30 and TRBJ2-7; tentative D call: TRBD2 (5 bases). The V and J ends lost 0 bases and 5 bases respectively, with 14 bases between them. CDR1 is GTSNPN, CDR2 SVGIG, per germline (reference sequence). The CDR3 contains 14 residues. CDR3 amino acids: CAWSVGFGGNEQYF. The CDR3 region has the DNA TGTGCCTGGAGTGTAGGGTTCGGAGGAAACGAGCAGTACTTC. Full variable domain (missing parts from reference TRBV30 and TRBJ2-7): SQTIHQWPATLVQPVGSPLSLECTVEGTSNPNLYWYRQAAGRGLQLLFYSVGIGQISSEVPQNLSASRPQDRQFILSSKKLLLSDSGFYLCAWSVGFGGNEQYFGPGTRLTVT.

The chain carries TRBV3-1 and TRBJ2-7; 11 positions match TRBD2. Germline-derived CDR1 and CDR2 are LGHDT and YNNKEL (reference sequence). The CDR3 covers 17 residues. Trimming took 4 bases from V and 2 from J; bases not matched to a gene: 10. In nucleotides, the CDR3 is TGTGCCAGCAGCCTCACCGCACTAGCGGGGGACACCTACGAGCAGTACTTC. As protein: CASSLTALAGDTYEQYF.

Only a few counts were recorded for this clonotype. CDR3 DNA sequence: TGTGCCAGCAGCCATCGTCGACGGGTGACTAGCGGACTGCGCACAGATACGCAGTATTTT. Amino acid sequence: CASSHRRRVTSGLRTDTQYF. The V gene is TRBV11-1, the J gene TRBJ2-3, with 9 bases fitting TRBD2. This CDR3 has 20 amino acids. Trimming at V came to 5 bases and at J to 1 base, leaving 19 bases not matched to a gene. In germline, CDR1 is SGHAT, CDR2 FQDESV (reference sequence).

The CDR3 sequence: CASSLSAAWGGNGYTF. CDR3 in DNA: TGTGCCAGCAGTTTATCGGCGGCCTGGGGGGGAAATGGCTACACCTTC. The chain combines TRBV27 with TRBJ1-2; D might be TRBD1 (5 bases). The CDR3 covers 16 residues. CDR1 and CDR2 (germline): MNHEY, SMNVEV (reference sequence). V was pared by 0 bases and J by 6 bases, with 17 bases between.

This clonotype was seen only a few times. The chain is built from TRBV5-1 and TRBJ2-1, with 9 bases that match TRBD2. This CDR3 comprises 13 residues. The junction had 3 bases not matched to a gene; V was cut back by 4 bases and J by 7 bases. CDR1 and CDR2 from the germline V gene are SGHRS and YFSETQ. The CDR3 DNA sequence: TGCGCCAGCAGCCCGGGACTAGCTAATGAGCAGTTCTTC. Its translation is CASSPGLANEQFF.

This clonotype was seen many times. This chain joins TRBV19 and TRBJ2-3, with 9 bases identical to TRBD2. The CDR3 runs 16 residues. Trimming cost V 4 bases and J 2 bases; bases outside gene matches: 7. CDR1 LNHDA and CDR2 SQIVND come from the germline V gene (reference sequence). CDR3 in DNA: TGTGCCAGTAGTACGCGACTAGCGGCTCACACAGATACGCAGTATTTT. Its protein is CASSTRLAAHTDTQYF.

The chain recombines TRBV5-1 with TRBJ1-1; D ambiguous. Trimming stripped 5 bases from V and 5 bases from J, with 13 bases between. The germline V gene has CDR1 SGHRS and CDR2 YFSETQ. CDR3 length: 13 amino acids. CDR3 nucleotides: TGCGCCAGCAGGTGGGGAAAAGAAACTGAAGCTTTCTTT. This codes for CASRWGKETEAFF.

The chain uses TRBV5-6 and TRBJ1-1; a possible D gene is TRBD1 (6 bases). The CDR3 consists of 13 residues. Trimming stripped 5 bases from V and 2 bases from J, with 10 bases between. Germline CDR1 and CDR2: SGHDT and YYEEEE. DNA of the CDR3: TGTGCCAGCAGATCGGGGGCCAACACTGAAGCTTTCTTT. Encoded protein: CASRSGANTEAFF.